This T cell receptor beta chain was sequenced for a study of blood T cell repertoires in COVID-19. The wider study: From T cells, B-cell-depleted T cells, or PBMCs came the material, which was cDNA or gDNA.

The repertoire was sequenced with immunoSEQ multiplex PCR; TCRdb's copy has only in-frame clones and lacks some. The repertoire holds 150,000 to 200,000 clones, with 70% to 90% as singletons. This CDR3 spans 14 amino acids. Trimming took 3 bases from V and 8 from J; bases not matched to a gene: 9. CDR1 and CDR2 (germline): MDHEN, SYDVKM. The specimen was peripheral blood. This chain uses TRBV28 with TRBJ1-1; TRBD1 matches at 7 bases. The receptor's source is a woman in her twenties or thirties with active or convalescent COVID-19. The CDR3 DNA reads TGTGCCAGCAGTTTTAGAGGGACAGCTACGGAAGCTTTCTTT. Its protein product is CASSFRGTATEAFF.